The source of this T cell receptor (beta chain) is a study of response to subunit inactivated influenza vaccine. TCRdb re-analysed the RT-PCR reads in MiXCR, keeping a single row per CDR3 protein. This repertoire shows around 580,000 distinct CDR3 sequences, about 12% found once; its top ten account for roughly 10%. This clonotype was seen more than once but under ten times. No antigen is known for it. The CDR3 is made up of 17 amino acids. Trimming took 0 bases from V and 0 from J; bases not matched to a gene: 6. The germline V gene encodes CDR1 SGHTA and CDR2 FQGNSA. Findings of the study overall: Every seasonal influenza vaccination brings in few new T cells, the authors suggested.

The TCR sequence derives from a man aged 45 to 65 who received an inactivated influenza vaccine. The chain links TRBV7-2 to TRBJ1-2, with TRBD1 matching over 8 bases. The source material was PBMCs from blood, sampled on the day of vaccination. As DNA, the CDR3 is TGTGCCAGCAGCTTAGCCGTGGGACAGGTAGCTAACTATGGCTACACCTTC. Translated: CASSLAVGQVANYGYTF.